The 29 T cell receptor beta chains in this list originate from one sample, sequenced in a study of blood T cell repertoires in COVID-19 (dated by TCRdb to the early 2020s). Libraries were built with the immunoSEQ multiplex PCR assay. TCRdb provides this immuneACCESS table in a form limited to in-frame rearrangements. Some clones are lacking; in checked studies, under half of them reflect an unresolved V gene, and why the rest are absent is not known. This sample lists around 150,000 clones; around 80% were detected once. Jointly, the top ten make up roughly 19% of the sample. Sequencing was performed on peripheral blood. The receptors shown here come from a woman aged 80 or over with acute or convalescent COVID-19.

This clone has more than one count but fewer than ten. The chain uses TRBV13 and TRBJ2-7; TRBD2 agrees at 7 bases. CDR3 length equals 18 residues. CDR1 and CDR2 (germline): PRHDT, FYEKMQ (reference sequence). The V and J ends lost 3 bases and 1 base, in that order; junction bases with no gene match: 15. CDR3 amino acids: CASSLGLSPSGTSYEQYF. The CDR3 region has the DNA TGTGCCAGCAGCTTGGGGCTTTCCCCTAGCGGTACGTCCTACGAGCAGTACTTC.

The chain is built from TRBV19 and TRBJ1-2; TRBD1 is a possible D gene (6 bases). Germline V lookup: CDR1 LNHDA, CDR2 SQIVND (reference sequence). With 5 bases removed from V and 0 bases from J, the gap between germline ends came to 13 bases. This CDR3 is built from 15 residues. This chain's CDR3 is CASSPQGQTNYGYTF. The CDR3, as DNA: TGTGCCAGTAGTCCTCAGGGGCAGACTAACTATGGCTACACCTTC.

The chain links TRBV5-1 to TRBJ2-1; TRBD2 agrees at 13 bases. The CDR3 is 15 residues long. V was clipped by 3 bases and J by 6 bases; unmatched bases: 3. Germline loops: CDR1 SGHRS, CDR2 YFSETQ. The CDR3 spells CASSWGLAGSNEQFF. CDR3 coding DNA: TGCGCCAGCAGCTGGGGACTAGCGGGATCCAATGAGCAGTTCTTC.

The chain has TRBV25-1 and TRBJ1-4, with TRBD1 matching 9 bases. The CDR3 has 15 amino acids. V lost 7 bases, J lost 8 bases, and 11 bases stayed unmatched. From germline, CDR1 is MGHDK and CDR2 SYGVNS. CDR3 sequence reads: CASTVMTGGGEKLFF. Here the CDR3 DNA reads TGTGCCAGCACCGTGATGACAGGGGGTGGGGAAAAACTGTTTTTT.

CDR3 DNA: TGTGCCACCAGGGAAAACAGGGGGGAGTACTACGAGCAGTACTTC. As protein: CATRENRGEYYEQYF. The chain has TRBV15 and TRBJ2-7; the match to TRBD1 covers 8 bases. Germline lookup yields CDR1 LNHNV and CDR2 YYDKDF (reference sequence). The trim removed 6 bases at V and 3 bases at J, leaving 10 bases unmatched. The CDR3 covers 15 residues.

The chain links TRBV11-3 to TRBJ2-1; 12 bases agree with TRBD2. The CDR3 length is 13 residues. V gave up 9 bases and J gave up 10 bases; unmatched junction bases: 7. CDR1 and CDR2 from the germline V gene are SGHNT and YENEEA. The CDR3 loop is CASGRTSGIEQFF. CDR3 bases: TGTGCCAGTGGCCGGACTAGCGGGATCGAGCAGTTCTTC.

The CDR3 DNA is TGTGCCAGCAGCCAAGGGGGAGAATACACTGAAGCTTTCTTT. This translates into CASSQGGEYTEAFF. The genes are TRBV3-1 (or the pseudogene TRBV3-2) and TRBJ1-1, with unresolved D. The germline V gene encodes CDR1 LGHDT and CDR2 YNNKEL (reference sequence). V lost 1 base and J 3 bases, leaving 9 bases between the germline ends. The CDR3 is 14 amino acids.

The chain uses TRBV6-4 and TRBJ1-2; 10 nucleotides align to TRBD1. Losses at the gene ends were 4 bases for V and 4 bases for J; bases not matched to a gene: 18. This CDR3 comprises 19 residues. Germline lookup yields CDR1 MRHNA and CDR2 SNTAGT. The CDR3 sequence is CASSVTRDRGRAQPYGYTF. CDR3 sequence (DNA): TGTGCCAGCAGTGTCACCCGGGACAGGGGCCGCGCCCAGCCCTATGGCTACACCTTC.

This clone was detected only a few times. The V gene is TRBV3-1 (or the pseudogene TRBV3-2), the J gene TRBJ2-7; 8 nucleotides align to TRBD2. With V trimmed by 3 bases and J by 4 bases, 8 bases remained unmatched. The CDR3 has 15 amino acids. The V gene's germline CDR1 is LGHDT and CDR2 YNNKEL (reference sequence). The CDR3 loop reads CASSHSAGGWYEQYF. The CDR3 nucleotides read TGTGCCAGCAGCCATTCCGCGGGAGGTTGGTACGAGCAGTACTTC.

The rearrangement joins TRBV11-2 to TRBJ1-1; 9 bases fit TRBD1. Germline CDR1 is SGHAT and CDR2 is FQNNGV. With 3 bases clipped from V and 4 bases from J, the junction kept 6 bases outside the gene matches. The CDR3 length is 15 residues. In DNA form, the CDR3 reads TGTGCCAGCAGCTTCCAACAGGGGGCGCCCACTGAAGCTTTCTTT. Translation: CASSFQQGAPTEAFF.

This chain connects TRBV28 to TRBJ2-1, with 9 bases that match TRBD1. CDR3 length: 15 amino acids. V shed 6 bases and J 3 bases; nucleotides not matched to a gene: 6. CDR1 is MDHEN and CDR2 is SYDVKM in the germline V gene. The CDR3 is CASRNTGGFYNEQFF. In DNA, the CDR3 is TGTGCCAGCAGGAACACAGGGGGCTTCTACAATGAGCAGTTCTTC.

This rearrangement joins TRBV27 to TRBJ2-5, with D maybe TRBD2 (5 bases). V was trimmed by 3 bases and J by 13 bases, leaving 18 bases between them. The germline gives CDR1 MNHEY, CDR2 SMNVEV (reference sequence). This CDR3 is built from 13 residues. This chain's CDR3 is CASSFYPDGLLYF. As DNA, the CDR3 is TGTGCCAGCAGTTTCTACCCGGACGGACTGCTGTACTTC.

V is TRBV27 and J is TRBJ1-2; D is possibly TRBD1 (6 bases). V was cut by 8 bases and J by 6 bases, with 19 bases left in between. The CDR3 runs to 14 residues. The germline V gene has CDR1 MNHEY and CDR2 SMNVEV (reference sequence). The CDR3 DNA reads TGTGCCAGCCTACCCCTCGGGACATCGCATGGCTACACCTTC. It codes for CASLPLGTSHGYTF.

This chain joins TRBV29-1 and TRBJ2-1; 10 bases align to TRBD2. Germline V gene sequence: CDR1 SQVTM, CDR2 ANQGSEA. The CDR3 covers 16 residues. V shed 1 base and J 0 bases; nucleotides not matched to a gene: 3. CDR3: CSVEGTSGSSYNEQFF. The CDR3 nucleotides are TGCAGCGTTGAAGGGACTAGCGGAAGCTCCTACAATGAGCAGTTCTTC.

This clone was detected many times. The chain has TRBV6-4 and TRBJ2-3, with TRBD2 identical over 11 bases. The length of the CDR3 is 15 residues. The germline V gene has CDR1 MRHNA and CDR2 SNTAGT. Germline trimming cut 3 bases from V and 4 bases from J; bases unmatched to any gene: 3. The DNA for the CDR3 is TGTGCCAGCAGTGAAGTAGCGGGAGGGCCAGATACGCAGTATTTT. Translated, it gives CASSEVAGGPDTQYF.

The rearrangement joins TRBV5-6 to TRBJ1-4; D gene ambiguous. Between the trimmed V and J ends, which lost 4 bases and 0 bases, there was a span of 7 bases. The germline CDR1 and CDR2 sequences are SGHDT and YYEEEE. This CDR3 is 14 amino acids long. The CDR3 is CASSPGATNEKLFF. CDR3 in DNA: TGTGCCAGCAGCCCCGGGGCAACTAATGAAAAACTGTTTTTT.

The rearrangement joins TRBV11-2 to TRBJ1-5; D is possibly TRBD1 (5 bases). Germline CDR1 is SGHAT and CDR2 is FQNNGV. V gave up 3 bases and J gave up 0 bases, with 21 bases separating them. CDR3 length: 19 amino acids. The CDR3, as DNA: TGTGCCAGCAGCTTTCCTCGTAGGACACAAATGGATAGCAATCAGCCCCAGCATTTT. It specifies CASSFPRRTQMDSNQPQHF.

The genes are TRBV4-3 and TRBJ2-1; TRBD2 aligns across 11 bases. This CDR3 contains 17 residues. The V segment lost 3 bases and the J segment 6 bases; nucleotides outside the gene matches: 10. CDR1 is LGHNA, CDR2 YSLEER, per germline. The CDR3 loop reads CASSQPGASGGINEQFF. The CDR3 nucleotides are TGCGCCAGCAGCCAGCCGGGCGCTAGCGGGGGGATCAATGAGCAGTTCTTC.

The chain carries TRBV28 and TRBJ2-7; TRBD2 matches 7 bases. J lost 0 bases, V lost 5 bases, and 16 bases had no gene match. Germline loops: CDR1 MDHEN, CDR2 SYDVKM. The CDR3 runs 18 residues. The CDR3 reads CASSTASGTPTYSYEQYF. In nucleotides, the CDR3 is TGTGCCAGCAGTACCGCCAGCGGGACTCCCACCTACTCCTACGAGCAGTACTTC. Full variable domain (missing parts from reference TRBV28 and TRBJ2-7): DVKVTQSSRYLVKRTGEKVFLECVQDMDHENMFWYRQDPGLGLRLIYFSYDVKMKEKGDIPEGYSVSREKKERFSLILESASTNQTSMYLCASSTASGTPTYSYEQYFGPGTRLTVT.

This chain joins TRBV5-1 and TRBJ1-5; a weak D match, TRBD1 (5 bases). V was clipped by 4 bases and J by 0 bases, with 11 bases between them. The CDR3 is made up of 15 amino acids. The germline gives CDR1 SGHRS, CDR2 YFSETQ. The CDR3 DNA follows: TGCGCCAGCAGCCCCTCAGGGATTAGCAATCAGCCCCAGCATTTT. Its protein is CASSPSGISNQPQHF. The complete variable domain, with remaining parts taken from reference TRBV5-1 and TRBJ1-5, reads KAGVTQTPRYLIKTRGQQVTLSCSPISGHRSVSWYQQTPGQGLQFLFEYFSETQRNKGNFPGRFSGRQFSNSRSEMNVSTLELGDSALYLCASSPSGISNQPQHFGDGTRLSIL.

The DNA for the CDR3 is TGTGCCAGCAGCGTATCTCATTACAGGGAATTGGGCTATGGCTACACCTTC. Amino acids: CASSVSHYRELGYGYTF. V usage is TRBV9 and J usage is TRBJ1-2, with D tentatively TRBD1 (6 bases). V was cut by 1 base and J by 4 bases, with 20 bases left in between. This CDR3 is 17 amino acids long. The germline gives CDR1 SGDLS, CDR2 YYNGEE.

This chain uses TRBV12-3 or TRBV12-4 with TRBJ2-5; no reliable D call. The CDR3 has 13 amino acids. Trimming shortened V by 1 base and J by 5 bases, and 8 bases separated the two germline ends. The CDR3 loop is CASSLGWAETQYF. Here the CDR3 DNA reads TGTGCCAGCAGTTTAGGCTGGGCTGAGACCCAGTACTTC.

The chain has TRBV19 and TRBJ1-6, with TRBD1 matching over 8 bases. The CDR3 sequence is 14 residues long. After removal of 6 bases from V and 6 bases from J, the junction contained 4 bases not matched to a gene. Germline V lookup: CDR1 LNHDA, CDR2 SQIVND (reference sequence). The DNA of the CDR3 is TGTGCCAGTAGGCAGGGGGCGGGTAATTCACCCCTCCACTTT. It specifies CASRQGAGNSPLHF.

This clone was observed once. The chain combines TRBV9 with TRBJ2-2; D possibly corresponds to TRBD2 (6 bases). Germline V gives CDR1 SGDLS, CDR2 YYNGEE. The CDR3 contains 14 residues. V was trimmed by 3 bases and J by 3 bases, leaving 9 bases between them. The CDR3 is CASSARDYTGELFF. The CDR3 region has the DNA TGTGCCAGCAGCGCAAGGGACTACACCGGGGAGCTGTTTTTT.

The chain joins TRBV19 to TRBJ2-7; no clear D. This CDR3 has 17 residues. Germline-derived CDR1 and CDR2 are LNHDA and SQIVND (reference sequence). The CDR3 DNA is TGTGCAACCAAAAATATAGGCGGCAGACGAGGAGAGTACGAGCAGTACTTC. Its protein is CATKNIGGRRGEYEQYF.

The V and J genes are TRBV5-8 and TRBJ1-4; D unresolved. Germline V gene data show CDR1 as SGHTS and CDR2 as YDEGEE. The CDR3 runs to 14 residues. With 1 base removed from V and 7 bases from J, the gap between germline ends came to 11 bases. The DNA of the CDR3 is TGTGCCAGCAGCTTGCCTGGAGATAGTGAAAAACTGTTTTTT. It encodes CASSLPGDSEKLFF.

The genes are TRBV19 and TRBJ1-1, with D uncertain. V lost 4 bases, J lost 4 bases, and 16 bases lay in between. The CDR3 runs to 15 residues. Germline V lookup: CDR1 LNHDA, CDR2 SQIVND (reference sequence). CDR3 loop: CASSTGRERGTEAFF. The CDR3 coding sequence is TGTGCCAGTAGTACGGGCCGGGAGCGGGGCACTGAAGCTTTCTTT.

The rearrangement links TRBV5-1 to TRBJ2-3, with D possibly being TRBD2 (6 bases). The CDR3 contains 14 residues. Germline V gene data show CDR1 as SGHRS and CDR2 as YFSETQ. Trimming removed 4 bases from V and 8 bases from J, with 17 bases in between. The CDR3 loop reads CASSLREQRGTQYF. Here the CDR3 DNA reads TGCGCCAGCAGCCTCCGGGAGCAACGGGGTACGCAGTATTTT. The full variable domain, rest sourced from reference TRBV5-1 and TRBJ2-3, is KAGVTQTPRYLIKTRGQQVTLSCSPISGHRSVSWYQQTPGQGLQFLFEYFSETQRNKGNFPGRFSGRQFSNSRSEMNVSTLELGDSALYLCASSLREQRGTQYFGPGTRLTVL.

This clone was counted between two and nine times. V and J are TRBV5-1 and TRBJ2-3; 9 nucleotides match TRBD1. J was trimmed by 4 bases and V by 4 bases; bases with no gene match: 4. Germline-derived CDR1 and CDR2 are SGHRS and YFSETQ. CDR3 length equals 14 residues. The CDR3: CASSPGQGADTQYF. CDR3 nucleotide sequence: TGCGCCAGCAGCCCGGGACAGGGCGCAGATACGCAGTATTTT.